This TCR beta chain was retrieved from a study of cytomegalovirus exposure and HLA in healthy donors. Study-level findings and limits: HLA alleles were associated with fewer than 20,000 TCR beta sequences in a later analysis at 0.05 false discovery rate. Later genetic work tied a missense DCLRE1C variant to beta-chain V and J trimming. Across donors, most TCRs were seen rarely, yet some public ones were widespread.

Of note for this clone: Its target is unknown. This is likely a read error, given that the CDR3 carries no conserved phenylalanine or tryptophan at its end.

PCR amplification relied on 60 Vbeta primers (plus 13 Jbeta primers). This table comes from immunoSEQ multiplex PCR, and its TCRdb copy is limited to in-frame clones, with some not included. Found here are 180,000 or so clones, around 79% of them singletons; the top ten hold more than 12%. The germline gives CDR1 LNHDA, CDR2 SQIVND (reference sequence). The V gene end was trimmed by 7 bases and the J gene end by 4 bases; junction bases not matched to a gene: 8. The CDR3 consists of 14 residues. The chain employs TRBV19 and TRBJ2-3; 7 nucleotides line up with TRBD1. The clonotype was recovered from a man over 45 in good health and CMV-seropositive. Sequences were obtained from PBMCs. The CDR3 coding sequence is TGTGCCAGTATTGGTAGGGGGCGGCCAGATACGCAGTATCTT. Translating it yields CASIGRGRPDTQYL.